A single sample is the source of the 29 T cell receptor beta chains below, sequenced in a study of T-cell memory formation after mild COVID-19. TCRdb analysed the 5' RACE reads with MiXCR anew, one entry per CDR3 protein. Altogether a few hundred thousand distinct CDR3 sequences are present, around 17% being singletons, with the ten largest covering under 25%. Input material: PBMCs or a T cell subset sorted from them (not recorded which). These receptors came from a man aged 18 to 35 who had mild COVID-19 (a few samples of this study predate the infection). Cell type and time point are not known.

This clonotype was counted between two and nine times. The gene calls are TRBV5-1 and TRBJ2-7; 9 nucleotides match TRBD1. CDR1 and CDR2 from the germline V gene are SGHRS and YFSETQ. There are 14 residues in the CDR3. V trimming: 4 bases; J trimming: 5 bases; junction bases outside the gene matches: 7. CDR3 DNA: TGCGCCAGCAGCCCCGGGACAGGGATCGACGAGCAGTACTTC. Translation: CASSPGTGIDEQYF.

In this sample, this clonotype turned up a few times. The chain recombines TRBV12-3 or TRBV12-4 with TRBJ2-7; 8 bases map to TRBD2. This CDR3 is 18 amino acids long. V was clipped by 6 bases and J by 0 bases; unmatched bases: 16. The CDR3 DNA reads TGTGCCAGCAGCCGGGCGGGGTTAGCGGGAATCGGCTCCTACGAGCAGTACTTC. Encoded protein: CASSRAGLAGIGSYEQYF.

This clonotype showed up just a few times. The chain combines TRBV7-9 with TRBJ2-6; D remains ambiguous. The V gene lost 2 bases and the J gene lost 0 bases, with 5 bases spanning the gap. This CDR3 is 15 amino acids long. From germline, CDR1 is SEHNR and CDR2 FQNEAQ (reference sequence). This CDR3 is CASSLPASGANVLTF. In DNA form, the CDR3 reads TGTGCCAGCAGCTTACCCGCCTCTGGGGCCAACGTCCTGACTTTC.

This clonotype was detected a few times. J is TRBJ1-5 and V is TRBV10-3; D is unclear. CDR3 length: 13 residues. CDR1 is ENHRY and CDR2 is SYGVKD in the germline V gene. V lost 0 bases and J lost 6, with 6 bases in between. CDR3 protein: CAISESIGQPQHF. The CDR3 DNA is TGTGCCATCAGTGAGTCAATAGGTCAGCCCCAGCATTTT.

This clonotype was picked up many times. The chain combines TRBV23-1 with TRBJ1-4, with D unresolved. TRBV23-1 carries the ORF label, with uncertain function. Trimming shortened V by 5 bases and J by 8 bases, and 0 bases separated the two germline ends. CDR3 length: 9 amino acids. The chain's CDR3 is CASSEKLFF. CDR3 in DNA: TGCGCCAGCAGTGAAAAACTGTTTTTT.

This clonotype was found a few times. The chain joins TRBV7-3 to TRBJ2-1; possibly TRBD2 for D (6 bases). The CDR3 is 13 residues long. Trimming pared 5 bases from V and 7 bases from J, leaving 12 bases between. Germline V gene data show CDR1 as SGHTA and CDR2 as FQGTGA. The CDR3 here is CASSRQGGNEQFF. The CDR3 coding sequence is TGTGCCAGCAGCCGTCAGGGAGGTAATGAGCAGTTCTTC.

This clonotype was found a few times. V gene TRBV20-1 combines with J gene TRBJ2-5; no firm D call. The germline CDR1 and CDR2 sequences are DFQATT and SNEGSKA (reference sequence). Trimming took off 4 bases at V and 7 bases at J, with 7 bases between the two ends. The CDR3 covers 10 residues. The CDR3 spells CSAMSGTQYF. The CDR3 DNA follows: TGCAGTGCTATGAGTGGGACCCAGTACTTC.

The chain has TRBV3-1 and TRBJ1-2, with D possibly matching TRBD1 (5 bases). The germline V gene encodes CDR1 LGHDT and CDR2 YNNKEL (reference sequence). Trimming took off 11 bases at V and 3 bases at J, with 19 bases between the two ends. The CDR3 consists of 14 residues. The CDR3 is CASSRGRLYYGYTF. In DNA form, the CDR3 reads TGTGCCTCCTCCCGGGGCCGCCTTTACTATGGCTACACCTTC.

This clonotype occurred many times. This sequence joins TRBV7-3 and TRBJ1-1, with TRBD1 identical over 9 bases. Unmatched junction bases numbered 10, after V lost 3 bases and J lost 5 bases. Per germline, CDR1 SGHTA and CDR2 FQGTGA. This CDR3 is 16 amino acids long. The CDR3, as DNA: TGTGCCAGCAGCTTTGGTGGTTTAGGGACAGGGACTGAAGCTTTCTTT. This codes for CASSFGGLGTGTEAFF.

This clonotype occurred a few times. This sequence joins TRBV29-1 and TRBJ1-1; no firm D call. V shed 8 bases and J shed 1 base, with 17 bases lying between them. CDR3 length: 14 residues. CDR1 is SQVTM and CDR2 is ANQGSEA in the germline V gene. The CDR3 DNA reads TGCAGCAACCCCGTAAAGATGGGGAACACTGAAGCTTTCTTT. Translating it yields CSNPVKMGNTEAFF.

The gene calls are TRBV27 and TRBJ1-2; D is perhaps TRBD1 (6 bases). V was pared by 8 bases and J by 6 bases, with 19 bases between. Germline V gene data show CDR1 as MNHEY and CDR2 as SMNVEV (reference sequence). The CDR3 covers 14 residues. The CDR3, as DNA: TGTGCCAGCCGTGCTCACAGGGAGAGCAATGGCTACACCTTC. Residues: CASRAHRESNGYTF.

In this sample, this clonotype turned up a few times. The J gene is TRBJ2-2, the V gene TRBV27; D perhaps matches TRBD1 (5 bases). The CDR3 is 14 residues long. V lost 7 bases, J lost 0 bases, and 9 bases lay in between. Germline CDR1 reads MNHEY; CDR2 reads SMNVEV (reference sequence). CDR3 amino acids: CASTAGPNTGELFF. CDR3 nucleotides: TGTGCCAGCACCGCAGGGCCGAACACCGGGGAGCTGTTTTTT.

The chain employs TRBV5-5 and TRBJ2-3; D might be TRBD2 (6 bases). CDR1 is SGHKS and CDR2 is YYEKEE in the germline V gene (reference sequence). V lost 0 bases, J lost 5 bases, and 16 bases lay in between. This CDR3 region has 16 residues. Here the CDR3 reads CASSLGPAGLGDTQYF. The DNA for the CDR3 is TGTGCCAGCAGCTTGGGTCCTGCGGGGCTCGGAGATACGCAGTATTTT.

Ten or more counts support this clonotype. A read error may be the cause here, since a much bigger clone is one base away. The CDR3 here is CASSLIGDTQYF. As DNA, the CDR3 is TGTGCCAGCAGCTTAATAGGAGATACGCAGTATTTT. The rearrangement joins TRBV7-6 to TRBJ2-3; D remains ambiguous. The CDR3 is made up of 12 amino acids. CDR1 SGHVS and CDR2 FNYEAQ come from the germline V gene. V was trimmed by 2 bases and J by 5 bases, leaving 5 bases between them.

The chain uses TRBV5-6 and TRBJ2-2, with D possibly matching TRBD1 (6 bases). The length of the CDR3 is 14 residues. Germline CDR1 SGHDT, CDR2 YYEEEE. Trimming shortened V by 5 bases and J by 2 bases, and 10 bases separated the two germline ends. The CDR3 coding sequence is TGTGCCAGCAGACTGACAGGCAACACCGGGGAGCTGTTTTTT. Its protein is CASRLTGNTGELFF.

The chain has TRBV4-2 and TRBJ1-6; no clear D. Germline-derived CDR1 and CDR2 are LGHNA and YNFKEQ. Between the trimmed V and J ends, which lost 0 bases and 7 bases, there was a span of 4 bases. CDR3 length equals 13 residues. This chain's CDR3 is CASSQDQNSPLHF. CDR3 coding DNA: TGTGCCAGCAGCCAAGATCAGAATTCACCCCTCCACTTT.

The table lists this clonotype with a few counts. The V gene is TRBV4-1, the J gene TRBJ1-1, with 7 positions matching TRBD1. Per the germline V gene, CDR1 is MGHRA and CDR2 is YSYEKL. The CDR3 sequence is 15 residues long. V was pared by 4 bases and J by 2 bases, with 7 bases of the junction left unmatched. This CDR3 is CASSPRGQENTEAFF. For the CDR3, the DNA is TGCGCCAGCAGCCCTCGTGGACAGGAAAACACTGAAGCTTTCTTT.

The V and J genes are TRBV6-1 and TRBJ1-1, with D possibly being TRBD1 (5 bases). Germline loops: CDR1 MNHNS, CDR2 SASEGT. V lost 2 bases and J lost 6, with 13 bases in between. This CDR3 has 14 residues. The CDR3: CASSELGRGAEAFF. CDR3 DNA sequence: TGTGCCAGCAGTGAACTAGGCCGAGGGGCTGAAGCTTTCTTT.

This clonotype has ten or more counts. The rearrangement joins TRBV11-3 to TRBJ2-7; D unclear. The CDR3 contains 13 residues. Germline CDR1 and CDR2: SGHNT and YENEEA. With 5 bases removed from V and 3 bases from J, the gap between germline ends came to 11 bases. The CDR3 here is CASSLARHYEQYF. The CDR3 nucleotides read TGTGCCAGCAGCCTCGCCCGGCACTACGAGCAGTACTTC.

The J gene is TRBJ1-5, the V gene TRBV18, with no clear D. With 2 bases removed from V and 7 bases from J, the gap between germline ends came to 9 bases. This CDR3 region has 13 residues. CDR1 and CDR2 from the germline V gene are KGHSH and LQKENI. The CDR3 loop reads CASSPGVEQPQHF. In DNA form, the CDR3 reads TGTGCCAGCTCACCAGGGGTCGAACAGCCCCAGCATTTT.

Ten or more counts support this clonotype. CDR3 region: CASSIAHRGTYEQYV. In DNA form, the CDR3 reads TGTGCCAGCAGCATCGCCCACAGGGGGACCTACGAGCAGTACGTC. This rearrangement joins TRBV7-8 to TRBJ2-7, with TRBD1 matching over 8 bases. The CDR3 is 15 amino acids. Trimming took 5 bases from V and 2 from J; bases not matched to a gene: 8. Germline V CDR1 and CDR2: SGHVS, FQNEAQ.

The chain carries TRBV9 and TRBJ2-2, with D unclear. Trimming shortened V by 7 bases and J by 0 bases, and 16 bases separated the two germline ends. Looked up from germline, CDR1 is SGDLS and CDR2 is YYNGEE. The CDR3 spans 16 residues. CDR3 coding DNA: TGTGCCAGCGGTTTTCTGCGGCAATCGAACACCGGGGAGCTGTTTTTT. This encodes CASGFLRQSNTGELFF. The full variable domain, in which reference TRBV9 and TRBJ2-2 provide the parts outside the CDR3, is DSGVTQTPKHLITATGQRVTLRCSPRSGDLSVYWYQQSLDQGLQFLIQYYNGEERAKGNILERFSAQQFPDLHSELNLSSLELGDSALYFCASGFLRQSNTGELFFGEGSRLTVL.

This clonotype has at least ten counts. The V and J genes are TRBV3-1 and TRBJ1-2; the D gene is possibly TRBD1 (5 bases). Trimming shortened V by 3 bases and J by 5 bases, and 7 bases separated the two germline ends. CDR1 and CDR2 from the germline V gene are LGHDT and YNNKEL (reference sequence). CDR3 length: 12 residues. The CDR3 reads CASSQGGYGYTF. The CDR3 DNA reads as TGTGCCAGCAGCCAGGGGGGTTATGGCTACACCTTC.

This sequence joins TRBV3-1 and TRBJ1-3; D gene uncertain. The CDR3 sequence is 14 residues long. V lost 1 base, J lost 4 bases, and 8 bases lay in between. Germline-derived CDR1 and CDR2 are LGHDT and YNNKEL (reference sequence). CDR3: CASSQGAGGNTIYF. The CDR3 nucleotides are TGTGCCAGCAGCCAAGGGGCCGGGGGAAACACCATATATTTT.

The chain couples TRBV14 to TRBJ2-3; D is possibly TRBD1 (5 bases). V was shortened by 0 bases and J by 4 bases, with 11 bases between the two germline ends. This CDR3 contains 15 residues. Germline-derived CDR1 and CDR2 are SGHDN and FVKESK. As DNA, the CDR3 is TGTGCCAGCAGCCAAGATCGTGTAGGGGCAGATACGCAGTATTTT. The encoded protein is CASSQDRVGADTQYF.

This clonotype was found many times. The chain couples TRBV5-1 to TRBJ2-2; 7 bases align to TRBD2. J lost 5 bases, V lost 4 bases, and 14 bases had no gene match. The CDR3 spans 17 residues. Germline V lookup: CDR1 SGHRS, CDR2 YFSETQ. The CDR3 reads CASSRSLSGAGTGELFF. The CDR3 DNA reads as TGCGCCAGCAGCCGCTCTCTAAGCGGGGCAGGGACCGGGGAGCTGTTTTTT.

This clonotype has just a few counts. This chain links TRBV24-1 with TRBJ2-7; 8 bases line up with TRBD1. This CDR3 is built from 14 residues. The V segment lost 7 bases and the J segment 6 bases; nucleotides outside the gene matches: 10. Germline loops: CDR1 KGHDR, CDR2 SFDVKD. The CDR3 nucleotides are TGTGCCACCAGCGCCCGACAGGGGAACGGCGAGCAGTACTTC. Protein product: CATSARQGNGEQYF.

In its sample, this clonotype was seen once. The chain carries TRBV12-3 or TRBV12-4 and TRBJ1-4; D is uncertain. V lost 5 bases and J 0 bases, leaving 16 bases between the germline ends. The CDR3 runs 17 residues. CDR3: CASSIGIKRPTNEKLFF. In DNA form, the CDR3 reads TGTGCCAGCAGTATTGGGATAAAGCGTCCAACTAATGAAAAACTGTTTTTT.

CDR3 DNA sequence: TGCGCCAGCAGCCAAGATACGCTGAACAGGCCGTTCGGAGATACGCAGTATTTT. As protein: CASSQDTLNRPFGDTQYF. This chain connects TRBV4-3 to TRBJ2-3; the D gene is possibly TRBD1 (5 bases). This CDR3 has 18 residues. The V and J ends lost 0 bases and 5 bases respectively, with 21 bases between them. Germline V gene lookup returns CDR1 LGHNA and CDR2 YSLEER.